This entry is about one TCR beta chain. CDR1 SEHNR and CDR2 FQNEAQ come from the germline V gene (reference sequence). The CDR3 is made up of 14 amino acids. V was clipped by 11 bases and J by 0 bases, with 15 bases between them. The data were obtained in a study of T cell changes during pregnancy in multiple sclerosis. Only in-frame clones appear in the TCRdb table, and some are missing; sequencing was by immunoSEQ multiplex PCR. Here the sample spans some 42,000 clones, about 85% being singletons. This receptor was identified in a female donor with multiple sclerosis, enrolled in a pregnancy study. The chain couples TRBV7-9 to TRBJ2-3; D call uncertain. Sequences were derived from CD4+ T cells from peripheral blood mononuclear cells, sampled after pregnancy. CDR3 nucleotides: TGTGCCGTCCCTCCGGGTTCTAGCACAGATACGCAGTATTTT. As protein: CAVPPGSSTDTQYF.